One sample yielded the 10 T cell receptor beta chains listed below, sequenced in a study of shared clonotypes between healthy human individuals. The table came from immunoSEQ multiplex PCR; TCRdb's copy has only in-frame clones and leaves some out. The sample lists 1.4 million or so clones, approximately 98.5% occurring once. The source material was naive CD4+ T cells sorted from blood. Subset noted: CD45RA+ positively selected. These receptors originate from a man under 40 in good health.

The gene calls are TRBV28 and TRBJ2-1; 9 nucleotides line up with TRBD2. Per germline, CDR1 MDHEN and CDR2 SYDVKM. The CDR3 loop spans 19 amino acids. Trimming cost V 4 bases and J 0 bases; bases outside gene matches: 13. CDR3 sequence: CASSSQTSGPTSSYNEQFF. CDR3 bases: TGTGCCAGCAGTTCTCAGACTAGCGGCCCAACTAGCTCCTACAATGAGCAGTTCTTC.

The chain carries TRBV7-2 and TRBJ1-3, with D possibly TRBD1 on 6 matching bases. The V gene lost 2 bases and the J gene lost 0 bases, with 11 bases spanning the gap. Germline V CDR1 and CDR2: SGHTA, FQGNSA. The CDR3 runs 16 residues. The CDR3 spells CASSLLGTNSGNTIYF. The CDR3, as DNA: TGTGCCAGCAGCTTACTTGGGACAAACTCTGGAAACACCATATATTTT.

This chain uses TRBV7-2 with TRBJ1-5; D is unresolved. The CDR3 runs 13 residues. Trimming shortened V by 1 base and J by 11 bases, and 12 bases separated the two germline ends. Germline loops: CDR1 SGHTA, CDR2 FQGNSA. CDR3 sequence reads: CASSLESGGTQHF. CDR3 nucleotide sequence: TGTGCCAGCAGCTTAGAGTCAGGAGGCACCCAGCATTTT.

The V call is TRBV9, the J call TRBJ2-3, with D unclear. CDR1 is SGDLS and CDR2 is YYNGEE in the germline V gene. The CDR3 is 12 amino acids. Trimming removed 4 bases at V and 5 bases at J, with 8 bases between. This CDR3 reads CASSLFGDTQYF. The CDR3 DNA reads as TGTGCCAGCAGCCTCTTCGGAGATACGCAGTATTTT.

The chain employs TRBV29-1 and TRBJ2-1; 11 nucleotides align to TRBD2. The V segment lost 1 base and the J segment 0 bases; nucleotides outside the gene matches: 5. This CDR3 has 17 amino acids. The germline CDR1 and CDR2 sequences are SQVTM and ANQGSEA. CDR3 in DNA: TGCAGCGTTGAAGGGACTAGCGGGTTTAGCTCCTACAATGAGCAGTTCTTC. Amino acid sequence: CSVEGTSGFSSYNEQFF.

The chain uses TRBV7-2 and TRBJ2-1; 7 nucleotides align to TRBD2. The V and J ends lost 8 bases and 1 base, in that order; junction bases with no gene match: 8. The CDR3 contains 15 residues. Germline assignment: CDR1 SGHTA and CDR2 FQGNSA. The CDR3: CASASSGPSYNEQFF. Written as DNA, the CDR3 is TGTGCCAGCGCCTCTAGCGGACCATCCTACAATGAGCAGTTCTTC.

The gene calls are TRBV18 and TRBJ1-1, with D unresolved. Germline CDR1 KGHSH, CDR2 LQKENI. The CDR3 length is 13 residues. Trimming took 5 bases from V and 1 from J, leaving 8 bases between them. The CDR3 reads CASSATQNTEAFF. In nucleotides, the CDR3 is TGTGCCAGCTCAGCGACACAGAACACTGAAGCTTTCTTT.

The rearrangement joins TRBV29-1 to TRBJ2-5; D might be TRBD1 or TRBD2, each matching 6 bases. With 5 bases removed from V and 5 bases from J, the gap between germline ends came to 15 bases. The CDR3 covers 13 residues. The germline CDR1 and CDR2 sequences are SQVTM and ANQGSEA. The CDR3: CSVTARGAETQYF. CDR3 in DNA: TGCAGCGTTACCGCGAGGGGGGCTGAGACCCAGTACTTC.

V gene TRBV19 combines with J gene TRBJ1-2; D may be TRBD1 (5 bases). Germline-derived CDR1 and CDR2 are LNHDA and SQIVND (reference sequence). The V and J ends lost 3 bases and 3 bases respectively, with 14 bases between them. This CDR3 has 15 residues. CDR3 DNA sequence: TGTGCCAGTAGTATGTCAGGGCCGCAGGACTATGGCTACACCTTC. It yields the protein CASSMSGPQDYGYTF. Using reference TRBV19 and TRBJ1-2 for the parts outside the CDR3, the full variable domain is DGGITQSPKYLFRKEGQNVTLSCEQNLNHDAMYWYRQDPGQGLRLIYYSQIVNDFQKGDIAEGYSVSREKKESFPLTVTSAQKNPTAFYLCASSMSGPQDYGYTFGSGTRLTVV.

The chain has TRBV2 and TRBJ2-7; 7 nucleotides agree with TRBD1. Trimming took 3 bases from V and 0 from J; bases not matched to a gene: 11. Germline lookup yields CDR1 SNHLY and CDR2 FYNNEI. CDR3 length: 17 residues. The CDR3 DNA is TGTGCCAGCAGTGAGTCACAGGGGCCGGGGAGCTCCTACGAGCAGTACTTC. Translated, it gives CASSESQGPGSSYEQYF.